This TCR beta chain appears in the sequencing data of a study of T-cell memory formation after mild COVID-19. About the study: Each donor largely had its own TCR clusters. Study outcomes and limitations: Memory sampled before infection contained some responding clones, suggesting cross-reactive memory joined. The study found contracting CD4+ clones mainly in CM and EM and contracting CD8+ clones in EMRA.

A 5'RACE reaction primed in the constant segment made cDNA libraries of TCR alpha and TCR beta, and these carried sample barcodes and UMIs. MiXCR, run by TCRdb on the 5' RACE reads, gives a single entry per CDR3 protein. Of around 400,000 distinct CDR3 sequences listed, roughly 24% were seen once; the top ten hold around 8.8%. This clonotype was seen repeatedly, ten times or more. Antigen: not known. V lost 3 bases to trimming and J lost 10 bases, with 9 bases between them. The CDR3 has 11 residues. This clonotype originated in an adult woman who had mild COVID-19 (a few samples of this study predate the infection). Cell type and time point are not known. Sequenced material: PBMCs or a T cell subset sorted from them (not recorded which). The rearrangement links TRBV12-3 or TRBV12-4 to TRBJ1-2, with TRBD1 as a possible D gene (6 bases). CDR3 amino acids: CASSLGGYYTF. CDR3 nucleotides: TGTGCCAGCAGTTTGGGGGGCTACTACACCTTC.